This TCR beta chain was captured by sequencing in a study of beta chain features in type 1 diabetes. About the research overall: Investigators examined roughly 99,000,000 sorted cells across all samples. Study results and limitations: For Type 1 diabetes patients, all four CD4+ subsets carried TCRB CDR3s that were moderately but significantly shorter. Diminished insertions and augmented deletions at VDJ junctions characterized type 1 diabetes patients.

Only one heparinised blood draw was taken per donor, and its volume averaged around 120 mL. Per the germline V gene, CDR1 is SGHTA and CDR2 is FQGTGA. V lost 5 bases to trimming and J lost 3 bases, with 17 bases between them. The CDR3 consists of 15 residues. Turning to this clone: The target antigen is unknown.

The whole isolated RNA underwent reverse transcription, so sequencing captured expressed TCRB transcripts. Data came from immunoSEQ multiplex PCR; TCRdb stores just in-frame clones and leaves some out. Altogether about 52,000 clones are present, roughly 39% being singletons, with the ten largest covering roughly 1.5%. The TCR originated in a man aged 25 to 45 with type 1 diabetes. The chain is built from TRBV7-3 and TRBJ2-7; D remains unclear. The sequencing input was Tregs from blood. The CDR3 DNA is TGTGCCAGCAGCCCATCTAATATACAGTTCTACGAGCAGTACTTC. It codes for CASSPSNIQFYEQYF.